This TCR beta chain was identified in a study of graft-versus-host responses after intestinal transplantation (dated by TCRdb to about 2021). Turning to the overall study: The transplants that recipients got were multivisceral, liver-intestinal, or isolated intestinal. Anti-thymocyte globulin induction was given to all recipients, followed by maintenance tacrolimus and steroids for two to four years. After intestinal transplantation, graft-versus-host and host-versus-graft alloreactive T cell clones in the graft, circulation and bone marrow were tracked using bulk TCR-beta CDR3 sequencing. Alloreactive clones were identified by sequencing pre-transplant mixed lymphocyte reaction products and comparing them with unstimulated pre-transplant donor and recipient T cells. Of the 20 to 25 intestinal transplant recipients enrolled in the cohort, one of whom was a retransplant, a few patients without pretransplant specimens were excluded. A peak of at least 4% donor T cells among recipient peripheral blood mononuclear cells was the definition used for donor T cell macrochimerism. Samples from a few later patients were sequenced in-house on an Illumina MiSeq with MiXCR processing rather than by the commercial service.

Per the publication, the time point label means: cells obtained before transplantation from donor or recipient. CD3+CD4+ and CD3+CD8+ populations were FACS-sorted from unstimulated pre-transplant donor and recipient cells taken from spleen or lymph nodes. The method behind the library was the immunoSEQ multiplex PCR assay. For most patients, genomic DNA was isolated with the Qiagen DNeasy Blood and Tissue Kit and shipped frozen to Adaptive Biotechnologies for TCR sequencing. For most patients, genomic DNA was subjected to high-throughput TCR-beta CDR3 sequencing by Adaptive Biotechnologies. Per the authors' processing: Adaptive's ImmunoSEQ software supplied the TCR sequencing data for 18 patients, while MiXCR and VDJtools were used to process a few other patients. To correct CD4 versus CD8 sorting errors, any sequence found in both subsets at a frequency ratio below 5:1 was removed. CDR3 nucleotide sequences shared between donor and recipient were removed because their origin could not be assigned. Alloreactive clones required at least 2-fold expansion over unstimulated cells and minimum CFSE-low frequency of 0.002% (template counts) or 0.001% (read counts). Clones detected in sequenced pre-transplant spleen, lymph node, or MLR CFSE-low populations of the donor or recipient were defined as mappable. Cumulative frequency of alloreactive clones was calculated as a percentage of all sequences weighted by copy number. The source is immuneACCESS, and TCRdb retained only in-frame sequences with V and J called. Part of the clones is not carried over; for the studies checked, unresolved V genes explain less than half of this, and the remainder is unexplained. V and J calls plus clone size are reproduced from that table; the DNA served to infer D and trimming. The sample contains some 110,000 clones, approximately 94% of them found a single time. The top ten clones comprise 0.23% of the sample.

A remark on this clone: Its antigen has not been determined. No base-level quality is on record; no much larger clone is a single base apart.

Summary of the overall study and its limitations: Early after transplant, declines in HvG clones were associated with peak levels of circulating GvH clones. GvH clones were detected in recipient bone marrow, and some appeared earlier in ileal mucosa or blood, consistent with an intestinal mucosal origin. Patients with donor T cell macrochimerism had high GvH to HvG T cell clonal ratios in their allografts. The conclusions were limited by the relatively low number and heterogeneity of the intestinal transplant patients.

The CDR3 starts with the cysteine, ends with the phenylalanine, and has 10 residues. The read is trimmed to its CDR3 DNA, 30 bases read in frame from base 1. CDR1 DFQATT and CDR2 SNEGSKA are derived from the germline V gene (reference sequence). V sheds 7 bases and J sheds 2 bases, leaving 4 bases between their ends. This chain is built from TRBV20-1 and TRBJ2-3, with the D segment identity uncertain. The sequence came from a human donor who was the organ donor for an intestinal transplant. The material was unstimulated CD4+ T cells sorted from spleen or lymph node cells, obtained before transplant. The DNA sequence follows: TGCAGTGGACACACAGATACGCAGTATTTT. Its amino acids are CSGHTDTQYF.